The clone carrying this T cell receptor (beta chain) was observed many times. CDR1 LNHNV and CDR2 YYDKDF come from the germline V gene (reference sequence). J was trimmed by 3 bases and V by 0 bases; bases with no gene match: 5. There are 16 residues in the CDR3. This specimen belongs to a study of T cells after yellow fever vaccination. TCRdb analysed the 5' RACE reads with MiXCR anew, one entry per CDR3 protein. There are approximately 300,000 distinct CDR3 sequences in the sample; around 6.8% occur only once, and about 18% lies in the top ten. V usage is TRBV15 and J usage is TRBJ2-3; 8 positions match TRBD1. This clonotype was obtained from a man aged 18 to 29 who received the YFV17D yellow fever vaccine. Sequencing used PBMCs, obtained approximately 40 days after the first yellow fever vaccination. CDR3 sequence: CATSRDPTGDTDTQYF. As DNA, the CDR3 is TGTGCCACCAGCAGAGATCCGACAGGGGATACAGATACGCAGTATTTT. The full variable domain, completed using reference TRBV15 and TRBJ2-3, is DAMVIQNPRYQVTQFGKPVTLSCSQTLNHNVMYWYQQKSSQAPKLLFHYYDKDFNNEADTPDNFQSRRPNTSFCFLDIRSPGLGDTAMYLCATSRDPTGDTDTQYFGPGTRLTVL.